These 7 T cell receptor beta chains were all obtained from the same sample, sequenced in a study of CD8 T cells in Susac syndrome. After extraction with the RNeasy kit, 0.5 to 1 ug of the RNA was reverse transcribed using random hexamers. TCRdb reprocessed the immunoSEQ multiplex PCR reads via MiXCR and lists one record per CDR3 protein. This table has just under 150,000 distinct CDR3 sequences, less than 95% appearing once. Sequenced: CD4+ T cells from PBMCs. All receptors come from a human donor in good health.

The chain recombines TRBV20-1 with TRBJ2-7; TRBD2 matches at 14 bases. The J segment lost 3 bases and the V segment lost 6 bases, leaving 10 bases of the junction unmatched. The CDR3 sequence is 16 residues long. Germline assignment: CDR1 DFQATT and CDR2 SNEGSKA (reference sequence). The CDR3 DNA follows: TGCAGTGCCCTTATAGGACTAGCGGGAGGACTCTACGAGCAGTACTTC. Translation: CSALIGLAGGLYEQYF.

The J gene is TRBJ2-5, the V gene TRBV5-6, with TRBD2 matching over 13 bases. With V trimmed by 3 bases and J by 5 bases, 10 bases remained unmatched. Germline V gene data show CDR1 as SGHDT and CDR2 as YYEEEE. The CDR3 loop spans 17 amino acids. The CDR3 sequence: CASSYRTSGSLRETQYF. The CDR3 DNA sequence: TGTGCCAGCAGCTATCGGACTAGCGGGAGTCTCAGGGAGACCCAGTACTTC.

The J gene is TRBJ2-7, the V gene TRBV12-5; D is undetermined. This CDR3 is 14 amino acids long. Germline V gene lookup returns CDR1 LGHNT and CDR2 FRNRAP. The V end lost 6 bases, the J end lost 5 bases, and 17 bases lay between the germline ends. CDR3 DNA sequence: TGTGCTAGTGGACCCCCCCGACAAATCGACGAGCAGTACTTC. This gives the protein CASGPPRQIDEQYF.

The chain employs TRBV4-2 and TRBJ2-2; 10 nucleotides line up with TRBD2. Germline loops: CDR1 LGHNA, CDR2 YNFKEQ. This CDR3 is built from 16 residues. Trimming took 5 bases from V and 1 from J; bases not matched to a gene: 4. The CDR3 region has the DNA TGTGCCAGCAGCAAAGGGACTAGCGTGAACACCGGGGAGCTGTTTTTT. Its protein product is CASSKGTSVNTGELFF.

J is TRBJ1-1 and V is TRBV9; 9 nucleotides agree with TRBD1. V shed 2 bases and J 11 bases; nucleotides not matched to a gene: 4. This CDR3 has 12 residues. Germline V gives CDR1 SGDLS, CDR2 YYNGEE. CDR3 in amino acids: CASSVGTGTAFF. CDR3 bases: TGTGCCAGCAGCGTTGGGACAGGGACGGCTTTCTTT.

The rearrangement joins TRBV5-1 to TRBJ2-1; D is unclear. V was clipped by 2 bases and J by 12 bases, with 15 bases between them. From germline, CDR1 is SGHRS and CDR2 YFSETQ. This CDR3 has 13 amino acids. The CDR3 DNA reads as TGCGCCAGCAGCTTTGACCCTAAGGTCCCGCAGTTCTTC. Encoded protein: CASSFDPKVPQFF.

J is TRBJ1-3 and V is TRBV12-3 or TRBV12-4; D is unclear. V shed 3 bases and J shed 0 bases, with 18 bases lying between them. The CDR3 runs to 18 residues. CDR3: CASSFLRAGPFSGNTIYF. DNA for the CDR3: TGTGCCAGCAGTTTTCTCCGGGCAGGTCCCTTCTCTGGAAACACCATATATTTT.